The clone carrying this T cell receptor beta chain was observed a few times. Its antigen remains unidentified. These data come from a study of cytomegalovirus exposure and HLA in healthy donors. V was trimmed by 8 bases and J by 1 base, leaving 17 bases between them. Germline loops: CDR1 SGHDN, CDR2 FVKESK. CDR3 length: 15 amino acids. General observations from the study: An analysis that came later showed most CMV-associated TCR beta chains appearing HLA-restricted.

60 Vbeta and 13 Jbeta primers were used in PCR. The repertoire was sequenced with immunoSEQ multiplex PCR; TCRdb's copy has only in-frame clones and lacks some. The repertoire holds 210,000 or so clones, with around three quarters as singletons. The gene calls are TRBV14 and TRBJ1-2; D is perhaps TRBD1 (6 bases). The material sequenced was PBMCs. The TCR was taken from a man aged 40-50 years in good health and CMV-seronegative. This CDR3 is CASEPTGHHNYGYTF. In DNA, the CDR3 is TGTGCCAGCGAGCCGACGGGACACCATAACTATGGCTACACCTTC.